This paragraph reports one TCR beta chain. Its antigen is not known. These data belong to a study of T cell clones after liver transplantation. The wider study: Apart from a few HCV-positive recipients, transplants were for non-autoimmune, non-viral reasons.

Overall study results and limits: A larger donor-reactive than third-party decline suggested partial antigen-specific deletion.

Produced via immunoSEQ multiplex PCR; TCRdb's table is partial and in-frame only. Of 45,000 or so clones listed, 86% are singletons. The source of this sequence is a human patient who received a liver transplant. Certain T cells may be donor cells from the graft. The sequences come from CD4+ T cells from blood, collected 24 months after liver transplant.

DNA of the CDR3: TGTGCCAGCAGCCCCCCACTGGGACACCTGGGATGGAGCTACGAGCAGTACTTC. This codes for CASSPPLGHLGWSYEQYF. V gene TRBV11-1 combines with J gene TRBJ2-7; D may be TRBD1 (6 bases). The germline V gene encodes CDR1 SGHAT and CDR2 FQDESV (reference sequence). Between the trimmed V and J ends, which lost 5 bases and 3 bases, there was a span of 26 bases. The CDR3 runs to 18 residues. Complete variable domain (other parts from reference TRBV11-1 and TRBJ2-7): EAEVAQSPRYKITEKSQAVAFWCDPISGHATLYWYRQILGQGPELLVQFQDESVVDDSQLPKDRFSAERLKGVDSTLKIQPAELGDSAMYLCASSPPLGHLGWSYEQYFGPGTRLTVT.